The present TCR beta chain was sequenced within a study of beta chain features in type 1 diabetes. Study in general: Researchers looked at 95 million to 140 million sorted cells across all samples. Study findings and constraints: For patients, the naive, central memory and Treg TCRB repertoires appeared more alike than for healthy donors.

Investigators reverse transcribed all isolated RNA, so they sequenced expressed TCRB transcripts. The read count averaged about 3.57 million across naive, central memory and regulatory T cell samples. Only in-frame clones appear in the TCRdb table, and some are missing; sequencing was by immunoSEQ multiplex PCR. The table lists just over 150,000 clones, around 10% of them singletons. Trimming took 6 bases from V and 0 from J, leaving 5 bases between them. The CDR3 consists of 13 residues. Germline CDR1 reads MNHNS; CDR2 reads SASEGT. Purities in excess of 95% were seen in all sorted populations. This clone showed up just a few times. What it binds is unknown.

Sequencing was done on a sample of central memory CD4+ T cells from blood. The chain employs TRBV6-1 and TRBJ2-2; D is unclear. The clonotype was recovered from a man younger than 30 in good health. DNA for the CDR3: TGTGCCAGCAGAGGGACGAACACCGGGGAGCTGTTTTTT. Amino acid sequence: CASRGTNTGELFF.